This T cell receptor beta chain was found in a study of regulatory T cells in long-lasting Graves disease. Study-level results: For persistent Graves' patients, TCR diversity was lower than for newly diagnosed ones.

Time point: persistent/refractory GD, antithyroid drugs over 5 years with positive TRAb. RNA from PBMCs was the source of the TCR library. Trimming took 3 bases from V and 5 from J, leaving 8 bases between them. The CDR3 length is 11 residues. Looked up from germline, CDR1 is GTSNPN and CDR2 is SVGIG (reference sequence). According to the study, TCR beta libraries were built with iRepertoire HTBI primers and CDR3-region Arm-PCR. TCRdb reprocessed the multiplex PCR reads via MiXCR and lists one record per CDR3 protein. The repertoire consists of roughly 450,000 distinct CDR3 sequences, with approximately 23% occurring once and the leading ten covering 13%. In the case of this clonotype: Its antigen is not identified.

The receptor was isolated from a female donor with Graves disease. V is TRBV30 and J is TRBJ2-7; D gene ambiguous. The sample in question was peripheral blood mononuclear cells (PBMCs), obtained when the disease was refractory, from a patient treated with antithyroid drugs. In DNA, the CDR3 is TGTGCCTGGAGCCTTCTCGACGAGCAGTACTTC. It encodes CAWSLLDEQYF.